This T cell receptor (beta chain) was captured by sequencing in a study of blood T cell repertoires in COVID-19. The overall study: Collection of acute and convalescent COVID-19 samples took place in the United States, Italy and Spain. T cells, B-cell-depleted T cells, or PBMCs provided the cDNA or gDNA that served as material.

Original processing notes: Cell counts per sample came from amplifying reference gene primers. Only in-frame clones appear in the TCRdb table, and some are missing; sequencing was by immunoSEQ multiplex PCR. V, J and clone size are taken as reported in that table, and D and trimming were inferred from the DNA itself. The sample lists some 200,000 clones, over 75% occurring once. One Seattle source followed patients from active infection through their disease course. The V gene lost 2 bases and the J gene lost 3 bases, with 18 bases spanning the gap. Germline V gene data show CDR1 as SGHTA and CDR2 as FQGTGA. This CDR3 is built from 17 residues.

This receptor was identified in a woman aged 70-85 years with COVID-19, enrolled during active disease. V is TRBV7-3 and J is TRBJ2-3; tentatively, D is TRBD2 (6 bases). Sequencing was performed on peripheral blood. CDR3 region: CASSLGPGGTGTDTQYF. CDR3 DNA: TGTGCCAGCAGCTTAGGTCCCGGGGGAACGGGGACAGATACGCAGTATTTT.